Below, 14 T cell receptor beta chains from the same sample are listed, as sequenced in a study of T-cell reconstitution after alpha-beta-depleted transplantation in children. Unique molecular identifiers were incorporated when the TCRbeta library was constructed. TCRdb used MiXCR to reprocess the PCR reads, holding one entry per CDR3 protein. There are 150,000 to 200,000 distinct CDR3 sequences in the sample; roughly 14% occur only once, and about 13% lies in the top ten. This specimen consisted of PBMCs from the stem cell graft donor, obtained from the stem cell graft. These receptors were taken from a human donor who donated a stem cell graft to a child with acute lymphoblastic leukemia.

The chain joins TRBV7-6 to TRBJ2-1, with TRBD2 identical over 7 bases. Trimming took 5 bases from V and 0 from J; bases not matched to a gene: 7. Per germline, CDR1 SGHVS and CDR2 FNYEAQ. The CDR3 is made up of 16 amino acids. Here the CDR3 reads CASSLTAGSSYNEQFF. The CDR3 region has the DNA TGTGCCAGCAGCCTGACAGCGGGAAGCTCCTACAATGAGCAGTTCTTC.

The sample holds many counts of this clonotype. The genes are TRBV5-1 and TRBJ1-1; a weak D match, TRBD1 (5 bases). Germline CDR1 is SGHRS and CDR2 is YFSETQ. The CDR3 sequence is 14 residues long. Deletions cut 3 bases from V and 6 bases from J, with 15 bases between. The CDR3 loop is CASSSYLGDSEAFF. DNA of the CDR3: TGCGCCAGCAGCTCCTACTTGGGGGATTCTGAAGCTTTCTTT.

This clonotype has ten or more counts. The rearrangement links TRBV5-1 to TRBJ2-2, with D hard to call. Per germline, CDR1 SGHRS and CDR2 YFSETQ. Trimming removed 1 base at V and 6 bases at J, with 13 bases between. The CDR3 contains 15 residues. The CDR3 loop is CASSLSASVSGELFF. The CDR3 nucleotides are TGCGCCAGCAGCTTGTCGGCTAGTGTGTCCGGGGAGCTGTTTTTT.

This clonotype was observed at least ten times. The chain recombines TRBV7-9 with TRBJ1-4; no clear D. V lost 3 bases and J 4 bases, leaving 9 bases between the germline ends. CDR1 is SEHNR and CDR2 is FQNEAQ in the germline V gene (reference sequence). The CDR3 contains 14 residues. CDR3 residues: CASSLGGLNEKLFF. The CDR3 bases are TGTGCCAGCAGCTTGGGAGGGCTTAATGAAAAACTGTTTTTT.

The chain carries TRBV4-2 and TRBJ2-5; 10 nucleotides align to TRBD1. There are 15 residues in the CDR3. Germline CDR1 is LGHNA and CDR2 is YNFKEQ. V lost 3 bases to trimming and J lost 2 bases; unmatched junction nucleotides: 3. CDR3 bases: TGTGCCAGCAGCCAGGACAGGGGGAGGCAAGAGACCCAGTACTTC. Amino acid sequence: CASSQDRGRQETQYF.

This clonotype was counted ten times or more. The CDR3 loop is CASSPQFSGQGATNEQFF. CDR3 coding DNA: TGTGCCAGCTCACCACAATTTTCCGGACAGGGGGCGACCAATGAGCAGTTCTTC. The rearrangement uses TRBV18 and TRBJ2-1; TRBD1 aligns across 11 bases. The V gene's germline CDR1 is KGHSH and CDR2 LQKENI. CDR3 size: 18 residues. The V segment lost 1 base and the J segment 6 bases; nucleotides outside the gene matches: 11.

This clonotype was counted many times. The chain carries TRBV5-1 and TRBJ1-5; D is perhaps TRBD1 (6 bases). Trimming removed 1 base from V and 3 bases from J, with 11 bases in between. This CDR3 spans 15 amino acids. Germline V gene data show CDR1 as SGHRS and CDR2 as YFSETQ. CDR3 nucleotide sequence: TGCGCCAGCAGCTTGTCGCCAGGGGTCAATCAGCCCCAGCATTTT. This sequence encodes CASSLSPGVNQPQHF.

On this clonotype: A much larger clonotype is one base distant, so this may be a read error. The chain employs TRBV5-1 and TRBJ2-7; D may be TRBD2 (6 bases). V lost 4 bases and J 7 bases, leaving 18 bases between the germline ends. Germline-derived CDR1 and CDR2 are SGHRS and YFSETQ. The CDR3 extends over 14 amino acids. The DNA for the CDR3 is TGCGCCAGCAGCCCTCAGAGACCGGCGGGGGAGCAGTACTTC. This sequence encodes CASSPQRPAGEQYF.

The chain has TRBV7-9 and TRBJ2-3; no definite D call. The V gene's germline CDR1 is SEHNR and CDR2 FQNEAQ (reference sequence). Trimming took 0 bases from V and 2 from J, leaving 12 bases between them. The CDR3 consists of 16 residues. The CDR3 reads CASSLAYYSATDTQYF. For the CDR3, the DNA is TGTGCCAGCAGCTTAGCGTATTACAGTGCCACAGATACGCAGTATTTT.

This clonotype was found a few times. The chain joins TRBV7-9 to TRBJ2-7; TRBD1 matches at 8 bases. Unmatched junction bases numbered 8, after V lost 5 bases and J lost 2 bases. There are 15 residues in the CDR3. Germline V CDR1 and CDR2: SEHNR, FQNEAQ (reference sequence). CDR3 loop: CASSPPRTGPYEQYF. In nucleotides, the CDR3 is TGTGCCAGCAGCCCACCCCGGACAGGGCCCTACGAGCAGTACTTC.

This clonotype came up many times. The V and J genes are TRBV5-1 and TRBJ2-7; 10 nucleotides match TRBD1. Per the germline V gene, CDR1 is SGHRS and CDR2 is YFSETQ. The CDR3 is 16 amino acids. The V and J ends lost 0 bases and 6 bases, in that order; junction bases with no gene match: 9. This CDR3 is CASSLVTGTGATEQYF. DNA of the CDR3: TGCGCCAGCAGCTTGGTTACCGGGACAGGGGCGACCGAGCAGTACTTC.

This clonotype was detected a few times. This chain joins TRBV5-1 and TRBJ2-3, with TRBD2 as a possible D gene (5 bases). V shed 4 bases and J shed 1 base, with 10 bases lying between them. From germline, CDR1 is SGHRS and CDR2 YFSETQ. This CDR3 is built from 14 residues. The CDR3 DNA reads as TGCGCCAGCAGCCAGGAGGACGGCACAGATACGCAGTATTTT. Translation: CASSQEDGTDTQYF.

This clonotype appeared many times. This chain connects TRBV28 to TRBJ1-4; D is ambiguous. CDR3 length: 14 amino acids. The germline V gene has CDR1 MDHEN and CDR2 SYDVKM. V lost 3 bases, J lost 0 bases, and 5 bases lay in between. CDR3 amino acids: CASSLVATNEKLFF. In nucleotides, the CDR3 is TGTGCCAGCAGTTTGGTTGCAACTAATGAAAAACTGTTTTTT.

This clonotype has at least ten counts. The chain combines TRBV5-1 with TRBJ2-2; TRBD1 matches 9 bases. The CDR3 is made up of 15 amino acids. From germline, CDR1 is SGHRS and CDR2 YFSETQ. Trimming at V came to 4 bases and at J to 4 bases, leaving 5 bases not matched to a gene. The CDR3 loop reads CASSGTGIRTGELFF. In nucleotides, the CDR3 is TGCGCCAGCAGCGGGACAGGGATTCGCACCGGGGAGCTGTTTTTT.